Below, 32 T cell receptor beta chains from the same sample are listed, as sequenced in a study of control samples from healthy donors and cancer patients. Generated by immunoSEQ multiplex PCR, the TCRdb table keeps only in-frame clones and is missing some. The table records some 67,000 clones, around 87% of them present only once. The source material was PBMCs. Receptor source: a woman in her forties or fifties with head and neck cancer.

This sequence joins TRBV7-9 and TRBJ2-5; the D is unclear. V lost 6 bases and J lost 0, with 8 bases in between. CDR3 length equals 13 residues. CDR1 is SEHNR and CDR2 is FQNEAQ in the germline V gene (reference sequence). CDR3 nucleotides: TGTGCCAGCAGTTTCCGGGACCAAGAGACCCAGTACTTC. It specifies CASSFRDQETQYF.

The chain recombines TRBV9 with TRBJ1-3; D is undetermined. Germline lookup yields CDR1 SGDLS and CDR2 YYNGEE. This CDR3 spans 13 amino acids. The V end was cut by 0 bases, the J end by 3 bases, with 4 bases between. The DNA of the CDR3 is TGTGCCAGCAGCGTAGAGTATGGAAACACCATATATTTT. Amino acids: CASSVEYGNTIYF.

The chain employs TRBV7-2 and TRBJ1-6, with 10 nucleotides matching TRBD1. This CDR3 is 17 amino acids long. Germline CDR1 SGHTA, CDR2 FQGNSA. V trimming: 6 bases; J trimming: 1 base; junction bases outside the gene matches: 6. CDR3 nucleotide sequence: TGTGCCAGCAGAAGACAGGGGGCCCGGTCCTATAATTCACCCCTCCACTTT. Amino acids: CASRRQGARSYNSPLHF.

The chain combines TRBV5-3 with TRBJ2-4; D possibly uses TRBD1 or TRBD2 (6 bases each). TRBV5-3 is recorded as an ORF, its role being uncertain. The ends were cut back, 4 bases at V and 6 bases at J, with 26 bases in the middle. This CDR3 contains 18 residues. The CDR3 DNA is TGTGCCAGAAGCCCGGACTACAGGGAAAGGTTCGGGAGAAACATTCAGTACTTC. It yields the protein CARSPDYRERFGRNIQYF.

CDR3 loop: CARRVGGGRARAEQYF. The CDR3 bases are TGTGCCCGCCGCGTCGGGGGGGGGCGGGCCCGAGCCGAGCAGTACTTC. The gene calls are TRBV9 and TRBJ2-7, with 8 bases identical to TRBD2. CDR3 length: 16 amino acids. J lost 6 bases, V lost 10 bases, and 21 bases had no gene match. The germline V gene encodes CDR1 SGDLS and CDR2 YYNGEE. Full variable domain (rest looked up from reference TRBV9 and TRBJ2-7): DSGVTQTPKHLITATGQRVTLRCSPRSGDLSVYWYQQSLDQGLQFLIQYYNGEERAKGNILERFSAQQFPDLHSELNLSSLELGDSALYFCARRVGGGRARAEQYFGPGTRLTVT.

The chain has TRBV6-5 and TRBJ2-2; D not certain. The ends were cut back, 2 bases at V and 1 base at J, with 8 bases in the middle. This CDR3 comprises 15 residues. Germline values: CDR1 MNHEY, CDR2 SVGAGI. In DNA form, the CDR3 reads TGTGCCAGCAGTTACGTTGGCAGGAACACCGGGGAGCTGTTTTTT. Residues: CASSYVGRNTGELFF.

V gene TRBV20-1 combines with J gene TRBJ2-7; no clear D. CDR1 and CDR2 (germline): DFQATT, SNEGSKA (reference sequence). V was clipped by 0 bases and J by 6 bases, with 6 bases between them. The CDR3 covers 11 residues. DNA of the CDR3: TGCAGTGCTAGAGAGCTTTCCGAGCAGTACTTC. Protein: CSARELSEQYF.

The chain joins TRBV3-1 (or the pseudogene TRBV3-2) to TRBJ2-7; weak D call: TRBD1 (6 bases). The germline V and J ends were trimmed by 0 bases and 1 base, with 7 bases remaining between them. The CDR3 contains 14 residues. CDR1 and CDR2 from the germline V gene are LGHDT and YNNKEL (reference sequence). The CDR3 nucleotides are TGTGCCAGCAGCCAAGACACAGGGTCCTACGAGCAGTACTTC. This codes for CASSQDTGSYEQYF.

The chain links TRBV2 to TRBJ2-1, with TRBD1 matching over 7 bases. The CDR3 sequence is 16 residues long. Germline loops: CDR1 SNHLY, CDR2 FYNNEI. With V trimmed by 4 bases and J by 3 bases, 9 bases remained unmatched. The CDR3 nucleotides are TGTGCCAGCAGTGGCCTGGACAGGCTCGACTACAATGAGCAGTTCTTC. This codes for CASSGLDRLDYNEQFF. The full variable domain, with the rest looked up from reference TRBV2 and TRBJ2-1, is EPEVTQTPSHQVTQMGQEVILRCVPISNHLYFYWYRQILGQKVEFLVSFYNNEISEKSEIFDDQFSVERPDGSNFTLKIRSTKLEDSAMYFCASSGLDRLDYNEQFFGPGTRLTVL.

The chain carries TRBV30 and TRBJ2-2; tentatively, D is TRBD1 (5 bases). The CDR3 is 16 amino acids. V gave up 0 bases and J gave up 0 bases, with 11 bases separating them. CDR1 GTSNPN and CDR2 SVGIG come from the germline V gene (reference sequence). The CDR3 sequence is CAWSVRQFANTGELFF. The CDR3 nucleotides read TGTGCCTGGAGTGTCCGACAGTTCGCGAACACCGGGGAGCTGTTTTTT.

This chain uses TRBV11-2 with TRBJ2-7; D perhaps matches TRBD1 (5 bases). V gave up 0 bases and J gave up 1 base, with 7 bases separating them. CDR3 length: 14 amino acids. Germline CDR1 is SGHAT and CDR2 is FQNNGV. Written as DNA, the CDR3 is TGTGCCAGCAGCTTAGATAGGGGATCCTACGAGCAGTACTTC. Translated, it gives CASSLDRGSYEQYF.

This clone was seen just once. The CDR3: CASSSIQGAGNTEAFF. The CDR3 DNA reads TGCGCCAGCAGCTCAATACAGGGGGCAGGGAACACTGAAGCTTTCTTT. The chain couples TRBV5-1 to TRBJ1-1, with 9 bases fitting TRBD1. Germline V CDR1 and CDR2: SGHRS, YFSETQ. Germline trimming cut 3 bases from V and 1 base from J; bases unmatched to any gene: 7. This CDR3 region has 16 residues.

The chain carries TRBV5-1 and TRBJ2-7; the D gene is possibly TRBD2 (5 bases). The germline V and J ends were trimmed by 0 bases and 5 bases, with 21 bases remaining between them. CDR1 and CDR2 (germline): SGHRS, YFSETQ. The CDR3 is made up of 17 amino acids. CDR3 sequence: CASSLVSGSSWENEQYF. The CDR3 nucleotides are TGCGCCAGCAGCTTGGTGTCGGGATCATCCTGGGAAAACGAGCAGTACTTC.

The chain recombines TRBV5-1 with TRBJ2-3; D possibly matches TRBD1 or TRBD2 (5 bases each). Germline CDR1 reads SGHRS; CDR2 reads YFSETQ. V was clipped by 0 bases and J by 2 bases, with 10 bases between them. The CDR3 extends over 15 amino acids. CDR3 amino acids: CASSLAGPTTDTQYF. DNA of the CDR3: TGCGCCAGCAGCTTGGCGGGACCTACCACAGATACGCAGTATTTT.

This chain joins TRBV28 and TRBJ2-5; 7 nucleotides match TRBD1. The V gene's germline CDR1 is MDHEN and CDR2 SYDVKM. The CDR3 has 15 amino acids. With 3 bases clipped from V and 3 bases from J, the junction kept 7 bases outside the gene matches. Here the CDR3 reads CASSFSGRGKETQYF. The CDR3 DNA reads TGTGCCAGCAGTTTTTCGGGCAGGGGGAAAGAGACCCAGTACTTC.

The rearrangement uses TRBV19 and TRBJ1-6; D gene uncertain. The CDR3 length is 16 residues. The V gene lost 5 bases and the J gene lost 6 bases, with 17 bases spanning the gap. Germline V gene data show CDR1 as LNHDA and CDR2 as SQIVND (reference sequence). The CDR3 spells CASSGRSLGSNSPLHF. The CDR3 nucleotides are TGTGCCAGTAGTGGCAGGTCGCTTGGGTCTAATTCACCCCTCCACTTT.

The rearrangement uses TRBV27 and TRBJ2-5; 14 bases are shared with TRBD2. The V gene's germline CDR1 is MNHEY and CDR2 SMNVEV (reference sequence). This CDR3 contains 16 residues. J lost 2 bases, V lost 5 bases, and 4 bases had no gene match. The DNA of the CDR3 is TGTGCCAGCAGTCCCAGACTAGCGGGGGGGCAAGAGACCCAGTACTTC. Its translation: CASSPRLAGGQETQYF.

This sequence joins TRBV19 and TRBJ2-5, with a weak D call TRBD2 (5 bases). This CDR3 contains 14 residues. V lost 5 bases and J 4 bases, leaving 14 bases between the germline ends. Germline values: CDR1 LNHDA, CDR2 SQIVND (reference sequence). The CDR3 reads CASSRIGVGETQYF. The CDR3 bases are TGTGCCAGTAGTCGAATCGGGGTGGGAGAGACCCAGTACTTC.

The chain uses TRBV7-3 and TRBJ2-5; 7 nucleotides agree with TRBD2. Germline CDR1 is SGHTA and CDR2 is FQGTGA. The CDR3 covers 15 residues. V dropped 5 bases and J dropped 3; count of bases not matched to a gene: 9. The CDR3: CASSQDAAGEETQYF. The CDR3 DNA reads TGTGCCAGCAGCCAGGACGCGGCGGGGGAAGAGACCCAGTACTTC.

In DNA form, the CDR3 reads TGTGCCAGCAGTTTATACCCCGGGACAGGAATAATTAATTCACCCCTCCACTTT. Translating it yields CASSLYPGTGIINSPLHF. This chain connects TRBV28 to TRBJ1-6; TRBD1 agrees at 8 bases. Trimming removed 1 base from V and 6 bases from J; junction bases left unmatched: 11. The CDR3 runs 18 residues. The V gene's germline CDR1 is MDHEN and CDR2 SYDVKM.

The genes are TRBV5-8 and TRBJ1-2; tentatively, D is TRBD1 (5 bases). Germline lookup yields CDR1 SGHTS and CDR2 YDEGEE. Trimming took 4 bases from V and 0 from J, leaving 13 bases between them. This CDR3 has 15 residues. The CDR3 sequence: CASSGHGATNYGYTF. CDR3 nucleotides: TGTGCCAGCAGCGGACACGGAGCCACTAACTATGGCTACACCTTC.

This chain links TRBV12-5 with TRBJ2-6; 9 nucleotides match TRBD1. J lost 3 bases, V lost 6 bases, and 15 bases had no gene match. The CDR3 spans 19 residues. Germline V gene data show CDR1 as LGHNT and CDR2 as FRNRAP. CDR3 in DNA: TGTGCTAGTGGCTGGGCCCAGGGGACAGGGAAAAGTGGGGCCAACGTCCTGACTTTC. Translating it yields CASGWAQGTGKSGANVLTF.

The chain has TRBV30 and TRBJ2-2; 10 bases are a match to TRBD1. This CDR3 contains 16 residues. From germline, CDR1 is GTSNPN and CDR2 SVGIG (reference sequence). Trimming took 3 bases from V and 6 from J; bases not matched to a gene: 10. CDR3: CAWSATGTGVPGELFF. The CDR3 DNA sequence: TGTGCCTGGAGCGCAACCGGGACAGGGGTTCCCGGGGAGCTGTTTTTT.

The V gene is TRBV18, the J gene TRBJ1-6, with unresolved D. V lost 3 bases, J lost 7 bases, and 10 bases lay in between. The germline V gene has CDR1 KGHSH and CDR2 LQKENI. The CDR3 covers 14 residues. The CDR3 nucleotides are TGTGCCAGCTCACCCAGCGTAGGGAATTCACCCCTCCACTTT. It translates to CASSPSVGNSPLHF.

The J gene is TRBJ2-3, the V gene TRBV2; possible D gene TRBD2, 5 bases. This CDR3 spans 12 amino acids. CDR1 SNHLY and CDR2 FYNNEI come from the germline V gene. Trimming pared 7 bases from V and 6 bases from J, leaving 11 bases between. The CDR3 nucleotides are TGTGCCAGCATGGAGGCGGTGGATACGCAGTATTTT. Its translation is CASMEAVDTQYF.

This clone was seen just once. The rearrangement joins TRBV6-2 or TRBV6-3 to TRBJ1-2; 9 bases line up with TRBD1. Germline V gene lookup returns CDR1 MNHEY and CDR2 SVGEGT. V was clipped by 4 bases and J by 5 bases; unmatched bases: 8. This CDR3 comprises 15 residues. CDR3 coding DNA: TGTGCCAGCAGTTTTACCGGGACAGGGAGGTATGGCTACACCTTC. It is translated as CASSFTGTGRYGYTF.

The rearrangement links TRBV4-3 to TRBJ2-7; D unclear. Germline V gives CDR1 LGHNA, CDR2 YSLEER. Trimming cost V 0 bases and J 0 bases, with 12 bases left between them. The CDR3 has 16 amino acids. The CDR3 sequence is CASSQDLGANSYEQYF. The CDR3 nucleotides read TGCGCCAGCAGCCAAGATTTAGGAGCTAACTCCTACGAGCAGTACTTC.

The CDR3 region has the DNA TGTGCCAGCTCGGGGTCGAACACCGGGGAGCTGTTTTTT. Protein: CASSGSNTGELFF. The chain uses TRBV6-4 and TRBJ2-2; D is possibly TRBD2 (5 bases). The germline V and J ends were trimmed by 8 bases and 0 bases, with 7 bases remaining between them. CDR3 size: 13 residues. Germline CDR1 reads MRHNA; CDR2 reads SNTAGT.

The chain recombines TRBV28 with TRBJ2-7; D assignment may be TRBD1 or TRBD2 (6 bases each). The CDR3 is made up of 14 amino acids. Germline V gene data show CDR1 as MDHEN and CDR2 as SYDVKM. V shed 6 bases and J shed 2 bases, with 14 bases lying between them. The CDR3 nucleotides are TGTGCCAGCAGCGGACTAACAGGGACCTACGAGCAGTACTTC. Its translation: CASSGLTGTYEQYF. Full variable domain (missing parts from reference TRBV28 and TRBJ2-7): DVKVTQSSRYLVKRTGEKVFLECVQDMDHENMFWYRQDPGLGLRLIYFSYDVKMKEKGDIPEGYSVSREKKERFSLILESASTNQTSMYLCASSGLTGTYEQYFGPGTRLTVT.

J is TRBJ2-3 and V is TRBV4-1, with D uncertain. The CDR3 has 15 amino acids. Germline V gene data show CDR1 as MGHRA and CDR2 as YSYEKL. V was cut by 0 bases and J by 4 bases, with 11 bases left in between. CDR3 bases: TGCGCCAGCAGCCAAGACTACCGCGAAGCAGATACGCAGTATTTT. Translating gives CASSQDYREADTQYF.

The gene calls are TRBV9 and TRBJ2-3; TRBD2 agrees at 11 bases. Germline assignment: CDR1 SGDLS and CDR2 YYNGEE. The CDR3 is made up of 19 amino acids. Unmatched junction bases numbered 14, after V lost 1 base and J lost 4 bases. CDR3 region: CASSVNRELVAGGPDTQYF. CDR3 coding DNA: TGTGCCAGCAGCGTAAACAGGGAGTTGGTAGCGGGGGGGCCAGATACGCAGTATTTT. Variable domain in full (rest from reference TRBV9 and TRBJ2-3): DSGVTQTPKHLITATGQRVTLRCSPRSGDLSVYWYQQSLDQGLQFLIQYYNGEERAKGNILERFSAQQFPDLHSELNLSSLELGDSALYFCASSVNRELVAGGPDTQYFGPGTRLTVL.

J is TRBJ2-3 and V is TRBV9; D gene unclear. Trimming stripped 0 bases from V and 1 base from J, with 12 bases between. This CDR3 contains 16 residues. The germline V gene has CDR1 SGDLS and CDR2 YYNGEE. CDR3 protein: CASSVAGRQGTDTQYF. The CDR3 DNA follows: TGTGCCAGCAGCGTAGCTGGCAGGCAAGGCACAGATACGCAGTATTTT.